The next 17 T cell receptor beta chains were all read from a single sample in a study of cytomegalovirus exposure and HLA in healthy donors. Primers: 60 Vbeta forward and 13 Jbeta reverse. Produced via immunoSEQ multiplex PCR; TCRdb's table is partial and in-frame only. The table includes around 130,000 clones, more than 60% detected once. Sequencing was done on a sample of PBMCs. Receptors originate from a woman in her thirties or forties in good health and CMV-seropositive.

J is TRBJ1-2 and V is TRBV7-2; TRBD1 aligns across 9 bases. CDR3 length equals 17 residues. Germline V gene lookup returns CDR1 SGHTA and CDR2 FQGNSA. The trim removed 5 bases at V and 2 bases at J, leaving 12 bases unmatched. Here the CDR3 DNA reads TGTGCCAGCAGCCGGGACAGGGACACGGGAGCGAACTATGGCTACACCTTC. This encodes CASSRDRDTGANYGYTF.

V gene TRBV29-1 combines with J gene TRBJ2-2, with TRBD1 matching 9 bases. The germline V gene encodes CDR1 SQVTM and CDR2 ANQGSEA. After removal of 7 bases from V and 5 bases from J, the junction contained 2 bases not matched to a gene. This CDR3 contains 12 residues. CDR3 in amino acids: CSADRGTGELFF. The CDR3 nucleotides are TGCAGCGCCGACAGGGGGACCGGGGAGCTGTTTTTT.

The chain links TRBV4-3 to TRBJ2-3, with 8 bases fitting TRBD1. Losses at the gene ends were 0 bases for V and 1 base for J; bases not matched to a gene: 9. The germline V gene has CDR1 LGHNA and CDR2 YSLEER. The CDR3 consists of 18 residues. The DNA for the CDR3 is TGCGCCAGCAGCCAAGAGAAAACAGGGGGTTTGGGCACAGATACGCAGTATTTT. Amino acid sequence: CASSQEKTGGLGTDTQYF.

This clone was observed once. The CDR3: CASIPRGTGGYGYTF. CDR3 coding DNA: TGTGCCAGCATCCCGAGGGGTACGGGAGGCTATGGCTACACCTTC. The genes are TRBV6-6 and TRBJ1-2, with D possibly matching TRBD1 (5 bases). The V end was cut by 7 bases, the J end by 4 bases, with 19 bases between. The CDR3 has 15 amino acids. Per germline, CDR1 MNHNY and CDR2 SVGAGI (reference sequence).

The chain couples TRBV6-6 to TRBJ2-5; D remains ambiguous. Germline V lookup: CDR1 MNHNY, CDR2 SVGAGI (reference sequence). The CDR3 has 14 residues. Trimming took 0 bases from V and 2 from J, leaving 7 bases between them. The CDR3, as DNA: TGTGCCAGCAGTTACTCGCGGCCTCAAGAGACCCAGTACTTC. It encodes CASSYSRPQETQYF.

This clone was recorded a few times. V gene TRBV6-5 combines with J gene TRBJ1-1, with TRBD1 identical over 7 bases. Germline lookup yields CDR1 MNHEY and CDR2 SVGAGI. There are 15 residues in the CDR3. V lost 0 bases, J lost 0 bases, and 1 base stayed unmatched. The CDR3 loop reads CASSYSGQVNTEAFF. The DNA for the CDR3 is TGTGCCAGCAGTTACTCAGGACAGGTGAACACTGAAGCTTTCTTT.

This clone was detected a few times. The V call is TRBV7-9, the J call TRBJ1-4; D perhaps matches TRBD1 (5 bases). V was cut by 4 bases and J by 0 bases, with 15 bases left in between. Germline V lookup: CDR1 SEHNR, CDR2 FQNEAQ (reference sequence). CDR3 length: 17 amino acids. The CDR3 sequence: CASSSIGGSATNEKLFF. Here the CDR3 DNA reads TGTGCCAGCAGCTCGATTGGGGGGAGTGCAACTAATGAAAAACTGTTTTTT.

The V call is TRBV27, the J call TRBJ2-5; TRBD2 agrees at 7 bases. The germline CDR1 and CDR2 sequences are MNHEY and SMNVEV (reference sequence). V dropped 6 bases and J dropped 4; count of bases not matched to a gene: 8. This CDR3 has 14 amino acids. As DNA, the CDR3 is TGTGCCAGCAGCGCGGGAGTTCGGGGAGAGACCCAGTACTTC. Amino acid sequence: CASSAGVRGETQYF.

In this sample, this clone turned up once. V and J are TRBV30 and TRBJ1-6; TRBD1 matches 8 bases. V was pared by 3 bases and J by 13 bases, with 8 bases of the junction left unmatched. CDR3 size: 13 residues. Per germline, CDR1 GTSNPN and CDR2 SVGIG (reference sequence). CDR3 in amino acids: CAWSSGQVDPLHF. In nucleotides, the CDR3 is TGTGCCTGGAGCTCGGGACAGGTTGATCCCCTCCACTTT. Filled out from reference TRBV30 and TRBJ1-6, the complete variable domain reads SQTIHQWPATLVQPVGSPLSLECTVEGTSNPNLYWYRQAAGRGLQLLFYSVGIGQISSEVPQNLSASRPQDRQFILSSKKLLLSDSGFYLCAWSSGQVDPLHFGNGTRLTVT.

This clone was seen more than once but under ten times. This rearrangement joins TRBV5-4 to TRBJ1-5, with 7 bases identical to TRBD1. The V gene's germline CDR1 is SGHNT and CDR2 YYREEE (reference sequence). Losses at the gene ends were 4 bases for V and 2 bases for J; bases not matched to a gene: 0. The CDR3 length is 13 residues. CDR3 nucleotide sequence: TGTGCCAGCAGCGACAGGGGCAATCAGCCCCAGCATTTT. Encoded protein: CASSDRGNQPQHF.

This clone was seen only once. The genes are TRBV28 and TRBJ1-5; the D gene is possibly TRBD1 (6 bases). The ends were cut back, 2 bases at V and 6 bases at J, with 14 bases in the middle. This CDR3 has 15 amino acids. The germline gives CDR1 MDHEN, CDR2 SYDVKM. DNA of the CDR3: TGTGCCAGCAGTTTAACAGGGCAGGGTGGTCAGCCCCAGCATTTT. It is translated as CASSLTGQGGQPQHF.

The chain carries TRBV28 and TRBJ2-7; D not resolved. The CDR3 runs 12 residues. The V gene's germline CDR1 is MDHEN and CDR2 SYDVKM. V shed 9 bases and J shed 3 bases, with 12 bases lying between them. For the CDR3, the DNA is TGTGCCAGATATAAAGGAGACTACGAGCAGTACTTC. Its protein is CARYKGDYEQYF.

The chain combines TRBV2 with TRBJ1-2, with no clear D. The CDR3 has 13 amino acids. Germline CDR1 and CDR2: SNHLY and FYNNEI. V was shortened by 6 bases and J by 4 bases, with 12 bases between the two germline ends. The CDR3 DNA sequence: TGTGCCAGCAGGGCCGATGGGAGCTATGGCTACACCTTC. Its protein product is CASRADGSYGYTF.

The rearrangement links TRBV11-2 to TRBJ2-2; perhaps TRBD2 as D (6 bases). CDR1 and CDR2 from the germline V gene are SGHAT and FQNNGV. V dropped 2 bases and J dropped 4 bases, with 8 bases sitting between them. There are 14 residues in the CDR3. The CDR3 loop reads CASSLLSGTGELFF. The CDR3 DNA sequence: TGTGCCAGCAGCTTACTTAGCGGCACCGGGGAGCTGTTTTTT.

V gene TRBV28 combines with J gene TRBJ1-2, with D possibly TRBD1 on 5 matching bases. Germline V gene sequence: CDR1 MDHEN, CDR2 SYDVKM. The CDR3 runs 12 residues. V lost 5 bases and J 2 bases, leaving 6 bases between the germline ends. CDR3 in DNA: TGTGCCAGCAGTAGGGGAAACTATGGCTACACCTTC. Protein product: CASSRGNYGYTF.

The rearrangement joins TRBV10-1 to TRBJ2-7; D is perhaps TRBD2 (6 bases). Trimming left V 5 bases short and J 0 bases short, with 20 bases between. From germline, CDR1 is WNHNN and CDR2 SYGVQD (reference sequence). The CDR3 covers 17 residues. DNA of the CDR3: TGCGCCAGCAGTTCCAAACCCTCCGGGAGTAGCTCCTACGAGCAGTACTTC. Its protein is CASSSKPSGSSSYEQYF.

V gene TRBV19 combines with J gene TRBJ1-1; a possible D gene is TRBD1 (5 bases). Trimming cost V 9 bases and J 7 bases, with 21 bases left between them. Germline CDR1 is LNHDA and CDR2 is SQIVND (reference sequence). The CDR3 covers 14 residues. This chain's CDR3 is CASHTVGRQHEAFF. In DNA, the CDR3 is TGTGCCAGCCACACCGTGGGGCGGCAGCATGAAGCTTTCTTT.